This T cell receptor (beta chain) was recorded in a study of breast tumors, draining lymph nodes, adjacent tissues. CDR3 length: 15 amino acids. Trimming shortened V by 5 bases and J by 0 bases, and 13 bases separated the two germline ends. CDR1 is SEHNR and CDR2 is FQNEAQ in the germline V gene (reference sequence). TCRdb fed the multiplex PCR reads into MiXCR, producing one record per CDR3 protein. In the table there are 130,000 or so distinct CDR3 sequences, about 31% of which are singletons. Axillary draining lymph nodes of breast cancer patients supplied the node samples. Material for sequencing was axillary lymph node tissue. The sequence was collected from a female donor with breast cancer. Some clones in this sample may be carry-over from other donors' samples. The J gene is TRBJ1-1, the V gene TRBV7-9, with D perhaps matching TRBD1 (5 bases). The CDR3 DNA follows: TGTGCCAGCAGCCGACAGTCCTTCATGAACACTGAAGCTTTCTTT. This sequence encodes CASSRQSFMNTEAFF.